This TCR beta chain was recorded in a study of identical twins. Study observations and caveats: Abundant beta clonotypes from cord blood bore fewer insertions; memory repertoires lacked this pattern.

CDR1 and CDR2 from the germline V gene are SGHTA and FQGNSA. The CDR3 covers 11 residues. The V and J ends lost 3 bases and 8 bases respectively, with 7 bases between them. The table lists this clonotype with many counts. Its antigen is undetermined. cDNA molecules carried unique molecular identifiers, and template switching added a universal primer site. TCRdb analysed the 5' RACE reads with MiXCR anew, one entry per CDR3 protein. The data hold some 500,000 distinct CDR3 sequences, with roughly a fifth observed a single time. In addition, the sample was reused for a study of T cells expressing NK-cell markers. That paper states: The CD3+CD56-NKG2C+ fraction was also led by these clonotypes in several donors. Whether expanded NKG2C+ T cell clones were HCMV-specific remained unclear.

Material: CD4+ T cells sorted from blood. This TCR was sampled from a woman younger than 35 in good health. The chain recombines TRBV7-2 with TRBJ2-5; weak D call: TRBD2 (6 bases). The CDR3 reads CASSFGTTQYF. The CDR3 DNA reads TGTGCCAGCAGCTTCGGGACTACCCAGTACTTC.